Listed here are 23 T cell receptor beta chains from one sample, sequenced in a study of cytotoxic CD8 clonotypes in ibrutinib-treated CLL (dated by TCRdb to the early 2020s). Preparation of the library involved the immunoSEQ multiplex PCR assay. TCRdb obtained this table from immuneACCESS and retained in-frame rearrangements with V and J assigned. These tables miss some clones; where compared with another copy, unresolved V genes account for less than half of the shortfall, and the remainder is unexplained. For this sample the table gives 200,000 or so clones, of which 75% to 80% were detected only once. Approximately 10% of the sample lies in the top ten. The time point label of this sample denotes: 12 to 13 months on ibrutinib. Specimen: PBMCs, collected after 12 months of ibrutinib treatment. These receptors were obtained from a human donor with chronic lymphocytic leukemia.

The chain links TRBV30 to TRBJ2-5; D call uncertain. The ends were cut back, 0 bases at V and 4 bases at J, with 6 bases in the middle. The CDR3 is 12 residues long. Germline values: CDR1 GTSNPN, CDR2 SVGIG (reference sequence). In DNA form, the CDR3 reads TGTGCCTGGAGTGTCGAAGGAGAGACCCAGTACTTC. Its protein product is CAWSVEGETQYF. The full variable domain, with the rest looked up from reference TRBV30 and TRBJ2-5, is SQTIHQWPATLVQPVGSPLSLECTVEGTSNPNLYWYRQAAGRGLQLLFYSVGIGQISSEVPQNLSASRPQDRQFILSSKKLLLSDSGFYLCAWSVEGETQYFGPGTRLLVL.

The chain is built from TRBV4-1 and TRBJ2-7; D not resolved. Germline V gene lookup returns CDR1 MGHRA and CDR2 YSYEKL. The CDR3 consists of 16 residues. V lost 1 base to trimming and J lost 4 bases, with 17 bases between them. CDR3 sequence reads: CASSQGVGGLAYEQYF. The CDR3 region has the DNA TGCGCCAGCAGCCAAGGGGTTGGTGGGCTGGCGTACGAGCAGTACTTC.

V gene TRBV2 combines with J gene TRBJ2-2, with D possibly TRBD1 on 6 matching bases. The germline V and J ends were trimmed by 4 bases and 0 bases, with 15 bases remaining between them. This CDR3 region has 17 residues. From germline, CDR1 is SNHLY and CDR2 FYNNEI. DNA of the CDR3: TGTGCCAGCAGTGGTCACAGGGAGAGGTCGAACACCGGGGAGCTGTTTTTT. Its protein is CASSGHRERSNTGELFF.

CDR3: CASSDSGQAGGYEQYF. CDR3 coding DNA: TGCGCCAGCAGTGACTCGGGACAGGCAGGCGGCTACGAGCAGTACTTC. V gene TRBV10-2 combines with J gene TRBJ2-7, with 8 bases identical to TRBD1. V lost 3 bases, J lost 3 bases, and 10 bases stayed unmatched. Germline assignment: CDR1 WSHSY and CDR2 SAAADI. This CDR3 region has 16 residues.

The CDR3 here is CASSPQGAEETQYF. The CDR3 DNA is TGTGCCAGCAGTCCACAGGGGGCAGAAGAGACCCAGTACTTC. The genes are TRBV27 and TRBJ2-5; 9 positions match TRBD1. The length of the CDR3 is 14 residues. The germline V gene encodes CDR1 MNHEY and CDR2 SMNVEV (reference sequence). With V trimmed by 5 bases and J by 3 bases, 4 bases remained unmatched.

V and J are TRBV5-1 and TRBJ1-2, with a tentative D call TRBD1 (6 bases). CDR1 is SGHRS and CDR2 is YFSETQ in the germline V gene. V lost 7 bases to trimming and J lost 2 bases, with 12 bases between them. The CDR3 is 13 residues long. The DNA for the CDR3 is TGCGCCAGCTCCATGGGGGCGAACTATGGCTACACCTTC. Translation: CASSMGANYGYTF.

This chain connects TRBV7-9 to TRBJ2-1; 11 bases match TRBD2. The germline V gene has CDR1 SEHNR and CDR2 FQNEAQ (reference sequence). With V trimmed by 2 bases and J by 12 bases, 9 bases remained unmatched. The CDR3 has 15 amino acids. The CDR3 loop is CASSLSSGGAVRQFF. The DNA of the CDR3 is TGTGCCAGCAGCTTAAGTAGCGGGGGGGCCGTTCGGCAGTTCTTC.

The chain joins TRBV18 to TRBJ2-7; no clear D. Germline CDR1 and CDR2: KGHSH and LQKENI. This CDR3 has 14 residues. Trimming took off 3 bases at V and 0 bases at J, with 9 bases between the two ends. The CDR3 DNA reads TGTGCCAGCTCACCCGGACGGCTCTCCTACGAGCAGTACTTC. It yields the protein CASSPGRLSYEQYF.

The chain joins TRBV14 to TRBJ1-2; 9 bases are a match to TRBD1. The V segment lost 5 bases and the J segment 8 bases; nucleotides outside the gene matches: 9. Germline CDR1 SGHDN, CDR2 FVKESK. This CDR3 has 14 residues. The CDR3 is CASSKDRGYGGYTF. The CDR3 DNA reads as TGTGCCAGCAGCAAGGACAGGGGATATGGGGGCTACACCTTC.

The rearrangement uses TRBV6-6 and TRBJ2-7; 9 bases match TRBD2. CDR3 length equals 16 residues. V dropped 2 bases and J dropped 4; count of bases not matched to a gene: 9. From germline, CDR1 is MNHNY and CDR2 SVGAGI (reference sequence). The CDR3 sequence is CASSYPESGGLYEQYF. Written as DNA, the CDR3 is TGTGCCAGCAGTTACCCCGAAAGCGGGGGGCTTTACGAGCAGTACTTC.

The rearrangement joins TRBV6-1 to TRBJ1-1, with 8 bases lining up with TRBD1. The V and J ends lost 7 bases and 1 base, in that order; junction bases with no gene match: 8. CDR3 size: 15 residues. Germline V gene lookup returns CDR1 MNHNS and CDR2 SASEGT. The CDR3 protein is CASIDPGTGNTEAFF. CDR3 nucleotides: TGTGCCAGCATTGACCCCGGGACAGGGAACACTGAAGCTTTCTTT.

The chain combines TRBV7-9 with TRBJ2-3, with TRBD1 identical over 10 bases. The germline gives CDR1 SEHNR, CDR2 FQNEAQ (reference sequence). J was trimmed by 3 bases and V by 6 bases; bases with no gene match: 6. This CDR3 is built from 15 residues. CDR3 protein: CASSHGTGETDTQYF. The DNA of the CDR3 is TGTGCCAGCAGTCACGGGACAGGGGAGACAGATACGCAGTATTTT.

CDR3 protein: CASSLVAGGYNEQFF. The DNA for the CDR3 is TGTGCCAGCAGCTTGGTGGCAGGGGGCTACAATGAGCAGTTCTTC. The chain employs TRBV5-6 and TRBJ2-1; 7 bases match TRBD1. Trimming cost V 0 bases and J 3 bases; bases outside gene matches: 3. The germline V gene has CDR1 SGHDT and CDR2 YYEEEE. CDR3 length equals 15 residues.

This clone appeared once. This chain connects TRBV10-3 to TRBJ2-6; D not resolved. CDR1 and CDR2 (germline): ENHRY, SYGVKD. There are 16 residues in the CDR3. The germline V and J ends were trimmed by 4 bases and 0 bases, with 10 bases remaining between them. The CDR3 nucleotides are TGTGCCATCAGTGCTCCCTCAGGCTCTGGGGCCAACGTCCTGACTTTC. Translated: CAISAPSGSGANVLTF.

This rearrangement joins TRBV6-1 to TRBJ1-2; D is unresolved. Trimming took 10 bases from V and 5 from J, leaving 17 bases between them. Per the germline V gene, CDR1 is MNHNS and CDR2 is SASEGT. The length of the CDR3 is 13 residues. Written as DNA, the CDR3 is TGTGCCATTGGAAGGAGAGCCGGGTATGGCTACACCTTC. Residues: CAIGRRAGYGYTF.

This clone was observed a few times. This sequence joins TRBV7-8 and TRBJ2-7, with 13 bases matching TRBD2. The CDR3 loop spans 13 amino acids. Germline V gene lookup returns CDR1 SGHVS and CDR2 FQNEAQ. The CDR3 bases are TGTGCGTCGGGGGGACTAGCGGGGAACGAGCAGTACTTC. Its protein product is CASGGLAGNEQYF.

The V gene is TRBV6-5, the J gene TRBJ2-5, with a tentative D call TRBD2 (6 bases). Germline V gene lookup returns CDR1 MNHEY and CDR2 SVGAGI. This CDR3 spans 15 amino acids. The V end lost 6 bases, the J end lost 4 bases, and 18 bases lay between the germline ends. Written as DNA, the CDR3 is TGTGCCAGCAGAGCCCGAGGGAACGGGGGAGAGACCCAGTACTTC. This sequence encodes CASRARGNGGETQYF.

This chain joins TRBV5-5 and TRBJ2-1, with D possibly matching TRBD2 (6 bases). The CDR3 loop spans 15 amino acids. The germline V and J ends were trimmed by 0 bases and 6 bases, with 13 bases remaining between them. Germline-derived CDR1 and CDR2 are SGHKS and YYEKEE (reference sequence). The CDR3, as DNA: TGTGCCAGCAGCTTGGCGGGAGATGTCCGCAATGAGCAGTTCTTC. Amino acids: CASSLAGDVRNEQFF. The full variable domain, completed using reference TRBV5-5 and TRBJ2-1, is DAGVTQSPTHLIKTRGQQVTLRCSPISGHKSVSWYQQVLGQGPQFIFQYYEKEERGRGNFPDRFSARQFPNYSSELNVNALLLGDSALYLCASSLAGDVRNEQFFGPGTRLTVL.

This chain links TRBV19 with TRBJ2-4, with no clear D. The ends were cut back, 4 bases at V and 0 bases at J, with 10 bases in the middle. Germline loops: CDR1 LNHDA, CDR2 SQIVND (reference sequence). The CDR3 sequence is 15 residues long. The CDR3 loop reads CASSSGRLAKNIQYF. The CDR3 nucleotides read TGTGCCAGTAGTAGCGGCAGACTAGCCAAAAACATTCAGTACTTC.

This clone was found a few times. The chain carries TRBV2 and TRBJ1-3; no firm D call. CDR3 length equals 12 residues. The germline V gene encodes CDR1 SNHLY and CDR2 FYNNEI. The V gene lost 4 bases and the J gene lost 5 bases, with 6 bases spanning the gap. The CDR3 region has the DNA TGTGCCAGCAGTGTGGAGCGAAACACCATATATTTT. This translates into CASSVERNTIYF.

This sequence joins TRBV7-6 and TRBJ2-1, with no clear D. CDR1 and CDR2 (germline): SGHVS, FNYEAQ. This CDR3 is 13 amino acids long. V was shortened by 3 bases and J by 4 bases, with 7 bases between the two germline ends. The CDR3, as DNA: TGTGCCAGCAGCTTTAGGGCGTACAATGAGCAGTTCTTC. Translating it yields CASSFRAYNEQFF.

The rearrangement links TRBV11-2 to TRBJ2-1, with TRBD2 identical over 10 bases. The CDR3 covers 15 residues. Trimming cost V 1 base and J 5 bases; bases outside gene matches: 2. Germline CDR1 and CDR2: SGHAT and FQNNGV. The CDR3 sequence is CASSLVAGGNNEQFF. CDR3 DNA sequence: TGTGCCAGCAGCTTAGTAGCGGGGGGAAACAATGAGCAGTTCTTC.

V is TRBV7-6 and J is TRBJ1-1, with D possibly matching TRBD1 (6 bases). V was trimmed by 4 bases and J by 6 bases, leaving 15 bases between them. Germline V gives CDR1 SGHVS, CDR2 FNYEAQ. The CDR3 totals 14 residues. This chain's CDR3 is CASSYDRGAAEAFF. The CDR3 coding sequence is TGTGCCAGCAGCTATGACCGGGGGGCGGCTGAAGCTTTCTTT.